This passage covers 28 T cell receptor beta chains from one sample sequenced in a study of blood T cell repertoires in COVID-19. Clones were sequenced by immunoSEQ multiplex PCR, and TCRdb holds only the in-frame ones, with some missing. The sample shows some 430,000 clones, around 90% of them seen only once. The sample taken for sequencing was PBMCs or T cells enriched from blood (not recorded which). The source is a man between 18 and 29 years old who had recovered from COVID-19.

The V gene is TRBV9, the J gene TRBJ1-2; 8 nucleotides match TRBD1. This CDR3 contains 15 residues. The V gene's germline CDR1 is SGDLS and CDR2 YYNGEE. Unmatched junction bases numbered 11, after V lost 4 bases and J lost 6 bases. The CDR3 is CASSPQITGGDGYTF. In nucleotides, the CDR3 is TGTGCCAGCAGCCCTCAAATTACAGGGGGGGATGGCTACACCTTC.

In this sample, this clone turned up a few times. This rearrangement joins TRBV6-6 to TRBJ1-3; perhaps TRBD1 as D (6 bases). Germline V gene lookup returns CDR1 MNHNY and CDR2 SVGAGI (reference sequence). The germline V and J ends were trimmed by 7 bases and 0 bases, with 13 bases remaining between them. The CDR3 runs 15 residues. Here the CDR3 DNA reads TGTGCCAGCATAAAGGACAGCTTCTCTGGAAACACCATATATTTT. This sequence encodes CASIKDSFSGNTIYF.

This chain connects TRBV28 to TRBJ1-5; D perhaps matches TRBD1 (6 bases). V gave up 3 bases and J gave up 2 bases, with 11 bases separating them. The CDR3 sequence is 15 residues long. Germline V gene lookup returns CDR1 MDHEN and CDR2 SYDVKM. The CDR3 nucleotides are TGTGCCAGCAGTTTTGATGGACAGCGCAATCAGCCCCAGCATTTT. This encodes CASSFDGQRNQPQHF.

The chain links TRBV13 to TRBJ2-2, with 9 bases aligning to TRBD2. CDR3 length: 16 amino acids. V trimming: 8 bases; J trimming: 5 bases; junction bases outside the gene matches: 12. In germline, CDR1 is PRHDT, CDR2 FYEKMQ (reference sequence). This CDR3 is CASEAAGGRRTGELFF. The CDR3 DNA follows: TGTGCCAGCGAGGCCGCGGGGGGGAGAAGAACCGGGGAGCTGTTTTTT. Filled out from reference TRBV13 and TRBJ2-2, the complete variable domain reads AAGVIQSPRHLIKEKRETATLKCYPIPRHDTVYWYQQGPGQDPQFLISFYEKMQSDKGSIPDRFSAQQFSDYHSELNMSSLELGDSALYFCASEAAGGRRTGELFFGEGSRLTVL.

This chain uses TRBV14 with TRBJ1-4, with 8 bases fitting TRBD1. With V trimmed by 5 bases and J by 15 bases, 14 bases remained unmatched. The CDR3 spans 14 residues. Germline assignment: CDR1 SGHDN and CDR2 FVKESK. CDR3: CASSSNRGEETLFF. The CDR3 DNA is TGTGCCAGCAGCTCCAACAGGGGGGAAGAAACGTTGTTTTTT.

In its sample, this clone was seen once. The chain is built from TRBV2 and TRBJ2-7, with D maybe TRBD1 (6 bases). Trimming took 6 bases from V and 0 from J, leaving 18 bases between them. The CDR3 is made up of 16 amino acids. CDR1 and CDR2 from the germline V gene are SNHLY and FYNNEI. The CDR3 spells CASRLLSRGTSYEQYF. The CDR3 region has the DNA TGTGCCAGCAGACTCTTATCCAGGGGAACCTCCTACGAGCAGTACTTC. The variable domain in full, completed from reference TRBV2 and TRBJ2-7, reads EPEVTQTPSHQVTQMGQEVILRCVPISNHLYFYWYRQILGQKVEFLVSFYNNEISEKSEIFDDQFSVERPDGSNFTLKIRSTKLEDSAMYFCASRLLSRGTSYEQYFGPGTRLTVT.

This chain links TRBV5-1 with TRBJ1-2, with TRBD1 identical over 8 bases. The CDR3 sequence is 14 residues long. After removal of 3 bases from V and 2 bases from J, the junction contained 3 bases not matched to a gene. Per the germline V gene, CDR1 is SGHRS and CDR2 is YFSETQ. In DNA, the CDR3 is TGCGCCAGCAGCTACGACAGGGGCAACTATGGCTACACCTTC. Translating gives CASSYDRGNYGYTF.

The CDR3 loop is CASRSSQGATDTQYF. CDR3 DNA: TGTGCCAGTAGATCTTCACAGGGGGCCACAGATACGCAGTATTTT. The chain couples TRBV19 to TRBJ2-3, with 9 bases fitting TRBD1. V trimming: 6 bases; J trimming: 2 bases; junction bases outside the gene matches: 6. The CDR3 has 15 residues. Germline lookup yields CDR1 LNHDA and CDR2 SQIVND (reference sequence).

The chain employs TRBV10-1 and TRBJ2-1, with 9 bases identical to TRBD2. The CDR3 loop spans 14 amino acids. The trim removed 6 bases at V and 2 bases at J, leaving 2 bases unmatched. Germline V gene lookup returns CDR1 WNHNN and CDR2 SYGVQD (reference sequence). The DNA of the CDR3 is TGCGCCAGCAGCAGACTAGCGGCCTACAATGAGCAGTTCTTC. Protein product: CASSRLAAYNEQFF.

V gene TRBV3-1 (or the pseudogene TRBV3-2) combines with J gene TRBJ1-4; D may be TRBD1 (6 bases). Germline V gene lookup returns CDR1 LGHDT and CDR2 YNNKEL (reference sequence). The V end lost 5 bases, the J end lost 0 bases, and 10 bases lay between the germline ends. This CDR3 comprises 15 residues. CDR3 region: CASSGQIATNEKLFF. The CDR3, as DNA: TGTGCCAGCAGCGGACAGATTGCAACTAATGAAAAACTGTTTTTT.

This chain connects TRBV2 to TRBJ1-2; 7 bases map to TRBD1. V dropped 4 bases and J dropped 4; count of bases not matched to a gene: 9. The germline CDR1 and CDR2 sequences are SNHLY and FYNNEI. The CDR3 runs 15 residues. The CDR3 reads CASSVGTAKIYGYTF. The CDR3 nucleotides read TGTGCCAGCAGTGTGGGGACAGCTAAGATCTATGGCTACACCTTC.

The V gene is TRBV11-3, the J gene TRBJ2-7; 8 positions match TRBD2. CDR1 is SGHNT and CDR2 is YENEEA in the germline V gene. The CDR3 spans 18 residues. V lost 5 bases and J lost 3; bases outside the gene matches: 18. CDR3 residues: CASSPLTQSGRGIYEQYF. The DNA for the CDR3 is TGTGCCAGCAGCCCTCTTACTCAAAGCGGGAGAGGAATCTACGAGCAGTACTTC.

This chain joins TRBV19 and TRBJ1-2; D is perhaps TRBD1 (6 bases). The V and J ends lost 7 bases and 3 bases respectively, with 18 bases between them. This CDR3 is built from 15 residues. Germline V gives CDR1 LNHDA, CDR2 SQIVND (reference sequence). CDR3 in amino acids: CASTTDIGGDYGYTF. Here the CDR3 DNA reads TGTGCCAGTACCACGGACATTGGGGGCGACTATGGCTACACCTTC.

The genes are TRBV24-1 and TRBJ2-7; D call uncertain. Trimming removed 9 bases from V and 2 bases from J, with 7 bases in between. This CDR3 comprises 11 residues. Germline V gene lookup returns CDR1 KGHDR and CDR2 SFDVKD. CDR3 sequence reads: CATPGPYEQYF. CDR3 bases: TGTGCCACCCCAGGTCCCTACGAGCAGTACTTC.

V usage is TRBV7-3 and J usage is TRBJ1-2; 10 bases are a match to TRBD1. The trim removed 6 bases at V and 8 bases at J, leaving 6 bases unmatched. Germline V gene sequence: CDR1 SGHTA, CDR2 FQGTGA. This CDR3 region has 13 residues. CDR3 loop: CASSRQGAVGYTF. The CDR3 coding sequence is TGTGCCAGCAGTCGACAGGGGGCGGTGGGCTACACCTTC.

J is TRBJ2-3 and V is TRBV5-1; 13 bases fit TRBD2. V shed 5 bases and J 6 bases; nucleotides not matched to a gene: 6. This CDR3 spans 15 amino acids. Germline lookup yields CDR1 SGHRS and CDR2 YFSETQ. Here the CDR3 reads CASRGLAGLEDTQYF. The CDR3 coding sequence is TGCGCCAGCAGGGGACTAGCGGGATTGGAGGATACGCAGTATTTT.

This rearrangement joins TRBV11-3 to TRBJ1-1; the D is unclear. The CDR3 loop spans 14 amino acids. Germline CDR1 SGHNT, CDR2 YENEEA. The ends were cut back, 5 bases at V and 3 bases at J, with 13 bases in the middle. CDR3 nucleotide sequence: TGTGCCAGCAGCCACCGACCGGAGCACACTGAAGCTTTCTTT. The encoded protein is CASSHRPEHTEAFF.

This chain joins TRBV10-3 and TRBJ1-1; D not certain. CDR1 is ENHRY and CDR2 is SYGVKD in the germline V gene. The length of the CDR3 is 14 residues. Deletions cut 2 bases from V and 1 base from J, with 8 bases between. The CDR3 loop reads CAISEIPGNTEAFF. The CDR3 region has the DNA TGTGCCATCAGTGAGATTCCCGGGAACACTGAAGCTTTCTTT.

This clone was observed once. CDR3 protein: CASSPRGRYRVDTQYF. For the CDR3, the DNA is TGTGCCAGCAGCCCGCGGGGCCGGTACCGGGTAGATACGCAGTATTTT. This chain uses TRBV21-1 with TRBJ2-3; the table's TRBD2 call for D was not verified on the DNA. TRBV21-1 is classified as a pseudogene. There are 16 residues in the CDR3.

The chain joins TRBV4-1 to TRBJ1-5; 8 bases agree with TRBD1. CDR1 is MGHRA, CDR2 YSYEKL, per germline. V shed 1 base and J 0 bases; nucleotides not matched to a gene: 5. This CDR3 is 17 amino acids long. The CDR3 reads CASSQGAGQVSNQPQHF. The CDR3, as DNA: TGCGCCAGCAGCCAAGGTGCGGGACAGGTTAGCAATCAGCCCCAGCATTTT.

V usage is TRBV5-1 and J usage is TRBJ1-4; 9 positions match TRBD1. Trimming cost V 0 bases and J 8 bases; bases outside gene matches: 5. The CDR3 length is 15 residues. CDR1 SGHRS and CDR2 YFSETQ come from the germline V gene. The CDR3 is CASSLGDRVWEKLFF. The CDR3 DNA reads TGCGCCAGCAGCTTGGGGGACAGGGTTTGGGAAAAACTGTTTTTT.

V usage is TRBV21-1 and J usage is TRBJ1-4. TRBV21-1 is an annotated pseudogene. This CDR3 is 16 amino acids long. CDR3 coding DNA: TGTGCCAGCAGCAATTCAACGGAGGGGTTTAATGAAAAACTGTTTTTT. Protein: CASSNSTEGFNEKLFF.

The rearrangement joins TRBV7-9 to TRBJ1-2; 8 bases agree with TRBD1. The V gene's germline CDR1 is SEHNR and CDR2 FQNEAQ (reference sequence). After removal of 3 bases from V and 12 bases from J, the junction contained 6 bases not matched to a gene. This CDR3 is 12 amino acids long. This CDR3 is CASSLGDRPHTF. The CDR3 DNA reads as TGTGCCAGCAGCTTGGGGGACAGGCCCCACACCTTC.

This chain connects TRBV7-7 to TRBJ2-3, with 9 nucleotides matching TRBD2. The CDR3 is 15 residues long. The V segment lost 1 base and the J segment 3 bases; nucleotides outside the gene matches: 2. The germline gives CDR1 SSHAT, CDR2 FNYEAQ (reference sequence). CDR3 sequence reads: CASSLGLAVTDTQYF. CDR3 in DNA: TGTGCCAGCAGCTTAGGACTAGCGGTGACAGATACGCAGTATTTT.

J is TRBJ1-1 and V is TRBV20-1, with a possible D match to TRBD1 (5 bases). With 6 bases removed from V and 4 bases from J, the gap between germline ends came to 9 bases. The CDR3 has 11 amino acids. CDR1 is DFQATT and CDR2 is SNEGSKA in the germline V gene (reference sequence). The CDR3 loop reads CSAGGGTEAFF. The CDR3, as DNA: TGCAGTGCCGGGGGGGGCACTGAAGCTTTCTTT.

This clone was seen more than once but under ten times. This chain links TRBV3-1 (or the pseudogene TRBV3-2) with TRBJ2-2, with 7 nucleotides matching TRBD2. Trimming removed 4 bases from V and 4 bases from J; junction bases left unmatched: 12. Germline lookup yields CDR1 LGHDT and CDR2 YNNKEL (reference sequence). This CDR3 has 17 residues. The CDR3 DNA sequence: TGTGCCAGCAGCCCCTATTCGGCGGGAGCGATCACCGGGGAGCTGTTTTTT. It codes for CASSPYSAGAITGELFF.

CDR3 sequence: CASTYGATNQPQHF. The CDR3 DNA follows: TGTGCCAGCACTTATGGGGCCACAAATCAGCCCCAGCATTTT. V and J are TRBV2 and TRBJ1-5; possibly TRBD1 for D (5 bases). CDR1 SNHLY and CDR2 FYNNEI come from the germline V gene. The V end lost 7 bases, the J end lost 4 bases, and 14 bases lay between the germline ends. The CDR3 consists of 14 residues.

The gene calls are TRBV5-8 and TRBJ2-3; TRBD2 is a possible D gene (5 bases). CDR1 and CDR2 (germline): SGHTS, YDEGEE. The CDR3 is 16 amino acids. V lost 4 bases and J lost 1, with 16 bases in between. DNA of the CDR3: TGTGCCAGCAGCCCCTCTGGGGAGTTGGGCACAGATACGCAGTATTTT. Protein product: CASSPSGELGTDTQYF. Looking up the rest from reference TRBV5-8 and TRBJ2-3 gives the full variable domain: EAGVTQSPTHLIKTRGQQATLRCSPISGHTSVYWYQQALGLGLQFLLWYDEGEERNRGNFPPRFSGRQFPNYSSELNVNALELEDSALYLCASSPSGELGTDTQYFGPGTRLTVL.